The entry below gives a single T cell receptor (beta chain) sequence along with its context. Its antigen is still unknown. The CDR3 extends over 17 amino acids. From germline, CDR1 is KGHDR and CDR2 SFDVKD. Between the trimmed V and J ends, which lost 4 bases and 0 bases, there was a span of 12 bases. These data belong to a study of T-cell memory formation after mild COVID-19. Study-level information: The study found TCR clusters largely donor specific.

TCRdb reprocessed the 5' RACE reads via MiXCR and lists one record per CDR3 protein. The profile covers about 250,000 distinct CDR3 sequences, with approximately 16% appearing a single time and about 4% taken by the ten largest. General study points: While clones contracting from day 15 to 85 were balanced between CD4 and CD8, later expanders leaned CD4+. Prior to infection, memory already included some responding clones, suggesting cross-reactive memory joined.

Sequenced material: PBMCs or a T cell subset sorted from them (not recorded which). This TCR was recovered from a man younger than 35 who had mild COVID-19 (a few samples of this study predate the infection). Cell type and time point are not known. The genes are TRBV24-1 and TRBJ2-6; D remains unclear. The CDR3, as DNA: TGTGCCACCAGTGACGGGCCTGGCGACTCTGGGGCCAACGTCCTGACTTTC. Its translation: CATSDGPGDSGANVLTF.